The next 8 T cell receptor beta chains were all read from a single sample in a study of identical twins. A single record per CDR3 protein comes from TCRdb applying MiXCR to the 5' RACE reads. The table shows approximately 490,000 distinct CDR3 sequences, with more than 20% occurring only once. The same sample was also used in a study of yellow fever vaccine responses in identical twins.

Sequences were obtained from CD4+ T cells sorted from blood. Receptors originate from a woman aged 18-35 years in good health.

The chain combines TRBV4-1 with TRBJ2-1; TRBD2 matches at 10 bases. Germline V lookup: CDR1 MGHRA, CDR2 YSYEKL. V lost 0 bases and J lost 7; bases outside the gene matches: 6. This CDR3 has 16 amino acids. In nucleotides, the CDR3 is TGCGCCAGCAGCCAAGAAGGAGCGGGGGGGCCAAATGAGCAGTTCTTC. Translated: CASSQEGAGGPNEQFF.

V is TRBV3-1 and J is TRBJ2-1; the match to TRBD2 covers 16 bases. Trimming cost V 4 bases and J 7 bases; bases outside gene matches: 10. CDR1 LGHDT and CDR2 YNNKEL come from the germline V gene (reference sequence). The CDR3 totals 18 residues. The CDR3 bases are TGTGCCAGCAGCCCATTGGGACTAGCGGGAGGGCCTTTTAATGAGCAGTTCTTC. Translated, it gives CASSPLGLAGGPFNEQFF.

This clonotype was found a few times. The J gene is TRBJ2-5, the V gene TRBV10-3, with 10 nucleotides matching TRBD2. Trimming removed 2 bases from V and 2 bases from J; junction bases left unmatched: 5. The CDR3 has 16 amino acids. CDR1 ENHRY and CDR2 SYGVKD come from the germline V gene. The CDR3 DNA reads as TGTGCCATCAGTGAGAAGCTAGCGGGAGTTCAAGAGACCCAGTACTTC. Its protein product is CAISEKLAGVQETQYF.

For the CDR3, the DNA is TGCAGTGCTAGAGGGGCTTCATGGGGAGGCGAGCAGTACGTC. It is translated as CSARGASWGGEQYV. The V call is TRBV20-1, the J call TRBJ2-7; D perhaps matches TRBD2 (6 bases). V was pared by 1 base and J by 6 bases, with 16 bases between. The germline V gene has CDR1 DFQATT and CDR2 SNEGSKA (reference sequence). The CDR3 runs 14 residues.

This chain links TRBV5-1 with TRBJ2-1; possibly TRBD2 for D (6 bases). The CDR3 is 13 residues long. V was shortened by 4 bases and J by 5 bases, with 10 bases between the two germline ends. Germline V gives CDR1 SGHRS, CDR2 YFSETQ. CDR3 amino acids: CASSPGSHNEQFF. CDR3 DNA: TGCGCCAGCAGCCCCGGGAGTCACAATGAGCAGTTCTTC.

The rearrangement uses TRBV12-3 or TRBV12-4 and TRBJ2-3, with no clear D. The CDR3 totals 15 residues. The V end lost 1 base, the J end lost 4 bases, and 12 bases lay between the germline ends. The DNA for the CDR3 is TGTGCCAGCAGTTTAGGGGAAACTTACTCAGATACGCAGTATTTT. Amino acids: CASSLGETYSDTQYF.

This clonotype was counted a few times. The chain is built from TRBV28 and TRBJ2-3, with D possibly matching TRBD1 (5 bases). CDR3 length: 16 residues. Germline assignment: CDR1 MDHEN and CDR2 SYDVKM. Deletions cut 6 bases from V and 2 bases from J, with 18 bases between. The CDR3 DNA sequence: TGTGCCAGCAGACAAACCCCCGCAGGGTCCACAGATACGCAGTATTTT. The encoded protein is CASRQTPAGSTDTQYF.

The chain couples TRBV12-3 or TRBV12-4 to TRBJ2-7; 8 bases are shared with TRBD2. Unmatched junction bases numbered 17, after V lost 5 bases and J lost 5 bases. The CDR3 totals 17 residues. As DNA, the CDR3 is TGTGCCAGCAGTCCTAGGCCAGGACTAGCTGGGAACGACGAGCAGTACTTC. It codes for CASSPRPGLAGNDEQYF.